This T cell receptor beta chain was recovered during a study of graft-versus-host responses after intestinal transplantation. At the level of the study: Transplant types were multivisceral, liver-intestinal, or isolated intestinal. Study-wide results and caveats: The authors found GvH clones in recipient marrow, some appearing first in ileum or blood. Early post-transplant declines in HvG were associated with peak levels of circulating GvH clones.

About this clone: Its antigen is unknown.

Sequencing was performed with immunoSEQ multiplex PCR; in TCRdb, only in-frame clones are kept and a portion is missing. The sample records around 9,000 clones, 93% being singletons. Germline V CDR1 and CDR2: SGHVS, FQNEAQ. Trimming left V 5 bases short and J 3 bases short, with 16 bases between. The CDR3 contains 15 residues. The chain recombines TRBV7-8 with TRBJ1-1, with D perhaps matching TRBD1 (6 bases). The source was PBMCs, collected 11 days after intestinal transplantation. The TCR comes from a human patient who received an intestinal transplant, so some T cells may come from the graft donor. CDR3 DNA: TGTGCCAGCAGCCCCCGGGACACCTATTACACTGAAGCTTTCTTT. Translation: CASSPRDTYYTEAFF.